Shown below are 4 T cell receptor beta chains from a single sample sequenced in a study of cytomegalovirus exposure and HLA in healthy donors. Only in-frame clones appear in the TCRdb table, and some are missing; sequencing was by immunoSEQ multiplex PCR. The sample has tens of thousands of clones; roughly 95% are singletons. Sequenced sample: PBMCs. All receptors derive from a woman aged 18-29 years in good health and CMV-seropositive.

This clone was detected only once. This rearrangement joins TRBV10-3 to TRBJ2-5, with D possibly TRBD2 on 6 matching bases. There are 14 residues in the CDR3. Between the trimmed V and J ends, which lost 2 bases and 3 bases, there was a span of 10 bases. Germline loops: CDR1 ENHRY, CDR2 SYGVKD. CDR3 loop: CAISEEGGKETQYF. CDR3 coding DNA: TGTGCCATCAGTGAGGAGGGCGGGAAAGAGACCCAGTACTTC.

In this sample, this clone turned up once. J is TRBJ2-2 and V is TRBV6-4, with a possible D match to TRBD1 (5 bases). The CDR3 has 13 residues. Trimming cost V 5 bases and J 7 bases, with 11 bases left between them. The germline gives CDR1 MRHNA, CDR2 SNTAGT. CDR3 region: CASSPTDIGELFF. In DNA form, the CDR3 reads TGTGCCAGCAGTCCGACAGACATCGGGGAGCTGTTTTTT.

The CDR3 DNA reads TGTGCCAGCAGCATTACGGGACAGGGGGCTGAGACCCAGTACTTC. This gives the protein CASSITGQGAETQYF. V gene TRBV9 combines with J gene TRBJ2-5, with TRBD1 matching 12 bases. Unmatched junction bases numbered 6, after V lost 4 bases and J lost 5 bases. Germline V gives CDR1 SGDLS, CDR2 YYNGEE. CDR3 size: 15 residues.

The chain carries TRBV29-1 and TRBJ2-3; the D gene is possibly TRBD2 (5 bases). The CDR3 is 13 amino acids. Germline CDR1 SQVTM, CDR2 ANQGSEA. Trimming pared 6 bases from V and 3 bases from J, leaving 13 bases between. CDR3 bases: TGCAGCGTCGCTAGCATTCGAACAGATACGCAGTATTTT. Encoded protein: CSVASIRTDTQYF.